These T cell receptor beta chains were read from a single sample in a study of blood T cell repertoires in COVID-19. Measured with immunoSEQ multiplex PCR; TCRdb has only the in-frame clones, and not every one. The sample has about 49,000 clones; approximately 87% are singletons. The sequenced material came from peripheral blood. The receptors stem from a woman aged 80 or older with COVID-19, enrolled during active disease. Both conserved end residues are part of each CDR3. A D gene is named only where the DNA matches it firmly. Only some rows state a clone size, as once, few, many or a class for expanded clones.

J	length	V	size	D	CDR3	DNA
TRBJ2-1	18	TRBV30	.	TRBD2	CAWSGTSGGASSYNEQFF	TGTGCCTGGAGCGGGACTAGCGGGGGGGCCAGCTCCTACAATGAGCAGTTCTTC
TRBJ2-6	14	TRBV6-5	.	.	CASSASSGANVLTF	TGTGCCAGCAGCGCCAGCTCTGGGGCCAACGTCCTGACTTTC
TRBJ1-6	14	TRBV19	.	TRBD1	CASRRQGNNSPLHF	TGTGCCAGTAGGAGACAGGGGAATAATTCACCCCTCCACTTT
TRBJ2-7	15	TRBV5-6	.	TRBD2	CASSPRLAGGGEQYF	TGTGCCAGCAGCCCACGACTAGCGGGAGGTGGCGAGCAGTACTTC
TRBJ2-1	16	TRBV27	.	TRBD2	CASSPGLAGGYNEQFF	TGTGCCAGCAGCCCGGGACTAGCGGGAGGGTACAATGAGCAGTTCTTC
TRBJ1-3	16	TRBV30	.	.	CAWGPIGASSGNTIYF	TGTGCCTGGGGCCCCATTGGAGCTTCTTCTGGAAACACCATATATTTT
TRBJ2-2	16	TRBV7-6	.	.	CASSLAARGVAGELFF	TGTGCCAGCAGCTTAGCCGCCAGGGGAGTCGCCGGGGAGCTGTTTTTT
TRBJ2-7	13	TRBV27	few	TRBD1	CASSGQVSYEQYF	TGTGCCAGCAGTGGACAGGTCTCCTACGAGCAGTACTTC
TRBJ2-7	15	TRBV6-5	.	.	CASSYSGGLTYEQYF	TGTGCCAGCAGTTACTCCGGGGGGCTAACCTACGAGCAGTACTTC
TRBJ1-3	16	TRBV30	once	.	CAWRDRKKGSGNTIYF	TGTGCCTGGAGAGACAGGAAGAAGGGCTCTGGAAACACCATATATTTT
TRBJ1-2	13	TRBV6-5	.	.	CASGTNRAYGYTF	TGTGCCAGCGGGACTAACAGGGCCTATGGCTACACCTTC
TRBJ1-5	15	TRBV4-2	.	TRBD1	CASSRRDSSNQPQHF	TGTGCCAGCAGCCGACGGGACAGTAGCAATCAGCCCCAGCATTTT
TRBJ2-7	15	TRBV5-5	.	TRBD1	CASSLVVGQPYEQYF	TGTGCCAGCAGCTTGGTGGTGGGACAGCCATACGAGCAGTACTTC
TRBJ1-2	14	TRBV28	.	TRBD1	CASSYRDRGYGYTF	TGTGCCAGCAGTTACCGGGACAGGGGATATGGCTACACCTTC
TRBJ2-5	18	TRBV19	.	TRBD2	CASSHTWGTSGSWETQYF	TGTGCCAGTAGTCACACCTGGGGGACTAGCGGGAGTTGGGAGACCCAGTACTTC
TRBJ1-5	16	TRBV18	.	.	CASSPTGGASNQPQHF	TGTGCCAGCTCACCTACGGGGGGGGCTAGCAATCAGCCCCAGCATTTT
TRBJ2-6	16	TRBV5-1	.	.	CASSLNSLSGANVLTF	TGCGCCAGCAGCTTGAATTCACTCTCTGGGGCCAACGTCCTGACTTTC
TRBJ1-4	17	TRBV2	.	TRBD1	CASSQIISGTGNEKLFF	TGTGCCAGCAGTCAGATTATATCCGGGACAGGGAATGAAAAACTGTTTTTT
TRBJ2-3	15	TRBV5-1	.	TRBD1	CASSSRQGSTDTQYF	TGCGCCAGCAGCTCTAGACAGGGCTCCACAGATACGCAGTATTTT
TRBJ2-7	16	TRBV7-8	.	TRBD2	CASSRLAPEDFYEQYF	TGTGCCAGCAGTAGACTAGCCCCGGAAGATTTCTACGAGCAGTACTTC
TRBJ1-1	13	TRBV18	.	.	CAGKQVLNTEAFF	TGTGCCGGAAAACAGGTACTGAACACTGAAGCTTTCTTT
TRBJ1-5	14	TRBV7-9	few	.	CASSLGGGNQPQHF	TGTGCCAGCAGCTTAGGGGGCGGCAATCAGCCCCAGCATTTT
TRBJ2-3	13	TRBV6-1	.	.	CASSERGTGTRDF	TGTGCCAGCAGTGAAAGGGGGACAGGGACTAGAGATTTT
TRBJ1-6	16	TRBV20-1	.	.	CSASLPGSSYNSPLHF	TGCAGTGCTAGTCTTCCGGGGAGCTCCTATAATTCACCCCTCCACTTT
TRBJ2-3	13	TRBV19	.	.	CASRSPRSDTQYF	TGTGCCAGTAGATCCCCCCGGTCAGATACGCAGTATTTT